Each of the 9 T cell receptor beta chains below was sequenced from the same sample in a study of regulatory T cells in long-lasting Graves disease. Time point meaning: newly diagnosed GD, antithyroid drugs for less than 3 months. Extracted PBMC RNA gave rise to the TCR library. Libraries of TCR beta came from iRepertoire HTBI primers plus Arm-PCR of CDR3 regions. One entry per CDR3 protein results from TCRdb running MiXCR on the multiplex PCR reads. The sample yields some 450,000 distinct CDR3 sequences, about a sixth seen once. Separately, the same data were catalogued under a study of T cells in Graves' hyperthyroidism and ophthalmopathy.

The specimen comprised peripheral blood mononuclear cells (PBMCs), sampled at new diagnosis, from a patient treated with antithyroid drugs. These receptors originate from a woman between 25 and 40 years old with Graves disease.

This chain links TRBV20-1 with TRBJ2-3, with D possibly TRBD2 on 6 matching bases. The CDR3 is 15 residues long. CDR1 and CDR2 from the germline V gene are DFQATT and SNEGSKA (reference sequence). The V end lost 2 bases, the J end lost 2 bases, and 14 bases lay between the germline ends. The CDR3 loop is CSARRLGSVTDTQYF. The CDR3 DNA follows: TGCAGTGCTAGAAGACTAGGCTCGGTCACAGATACGCAGTATTTT.

This clonotype appeared many times. At one boundary the junction diverges from the germline segment, which might be a read error. The CDR3 loop is CAGSSGTSGFYEQYF. CDR3 in DNA: TGTGCCGGCAGCTCCGGGACTAGCGGCTTCTACGAGCAGTACTTC. The J gene is TRBJ2-7, the V gene TRBV11-2; 11 bases are shared with TRBD2. The CDR3 runs 15 residues. Germline V lookup: CDR1 SGHAT, CDR2 FQNNGV.

The sample holds one count of this clonotype. The rearrangement links TRBV11-2 to TRBJ2-3, with D possibly matching TRBD1 (5 bases). V was clipped by 4 bases and J by 3 bases, with 11 bases between them. This CDR3 spans 14 amino acids. CDR1 is SGHAT, CDR2 FQNNGV, per germline. The CDR3 loop is CASSSVGRTDTQYF. In DNA form, the CDR3 reads TGTGCCAGCAGCTCGGTGGGGCGAACAGATACGCAGTATTTT.

There are many counts of this clonotype. This chain links TRBV12-3 or TRBV12-4 with TRBJ1-5; D might be TRBD1 (6 bases). This CDR3 contains 16 residues. Trimming stripped 7 bases from V and 3 bases from J, with 19 bases between. The CDR3 spells CASNYGGARNNQPQHF. The CDR3 region has the DNA TGTGCCAGCAACTATGGGGGGGCGCGGAACAATCAGCCCCAGCATTTT.

V is TRBV7-9 and J is TRBJ2-5, with 7 bases identical to TRBD1. The CDR3 consists of 15 residues. The germline CDR1 and CDR2 sequences are SEHNR and FQNEAQ (reference sequence). V shed 7 bases, J shed 5 bases, and the junction held 13 bases outside the gene matches. The CDR3 DNA reads TGTGCCAGCATATACAGGGGCCGCCCCCGGGAGACCCAGTACTTC. It yields the protein CASIYRGRPRETQYF.

The rearrangement links TRBV7-9 to TRBJ2-7; either TRBD1 or TRBD2 may supply D (5 bases each). The CDR3 length is 15 residues. Trimming pared 4 bases from V and 1 base from J, leaving 14 bases between. CDR1 and CDR2 (germline): SEHNR, FQNEAQ (reference sequence). CDR3 sequence: CASSSQGSGSYEQYF. CDR3 nucleotide sequence: TGTGCCAGCAGCTCGCAGGGAAGCGGTTCCTACGAGCAGTACTTC.

This clonotype appeared a few times. This chain joins TRBV30 and TRBJ1-4; no definite D call. This CDR3 contains 15 residues. Germline V CDR1 and CDR2: GTSNPN, SVGIG (reference sequence). V shed 0 bases and J shed 5 bases, with 13 bases lying between them. CDR3 in DNA: TGTGCCTGGAGTGTCCTCTCATCATCCAATGAAAAACTGTTTTTT. Amino acids: CAWSVLSSSNEKLFF.

This clonotype has ten or more counts. The CDR3 DNA reads as TGTGCCAGCAGCTTAGTCCTAGGGACTAGCGGGCAGTACTTC. This gives the protein CASSLVLGTSGQYF. The rearrangement joins TRBV7-9 to TRBJ2-5; TRBD2 matches at 12 bases. The ends lost 1 base at V and 11 bases at J; junction bases unmatched: 5. The CDR3 runs 14 residues. Germline loops: CDR1 SEHNR, CDR2 FQNEAQ (reference sequence). The full variable domain, completed using reference TRBV7-9 and TRBJ2-5, is DTGVSQNPRHKITKRGQNVTFRCDPISEHNRLYWYRQTLGQGPEFLTYFQNEAQLEKSRLLSDRFSAERPKGSFSTLEIQRTEQGDSAMYLCASSLVLGTSGQYFGPGTRLLVL.

This clonotype was found many times. J is TRBJ2-5 and V is TRBV6-1; D gene ambiguous. The V gene lost 6 bases and the J gene lost 2 bases, with 13 bases spanning the gap. Germline assignment: CDR1 MNHNS and CDR2 SASEGT. This CDR3 has 14 residues. This chain's CDR3 is CASSTGLLQETQYF. The CDR3 bases are TGTGCCAGCAGCACCGGCCTTCTGCAAGAGACCCAGTACTTC.